Sequencing of this T cell receptor (beta chain) was carried out in a study of response to subunit inactivated influenza vaccine. The study, taken as a whole, reports: Few additional T cells are recruited per seasonal influenza vaccination, authors suggested.

TCRdb redid the calling of the RT-PCR reads with MiXCR, one entry per CDR3 protein. The data contain 650,000 to 800,000 distinct CDR3 sequences, roughly 18% of them singletons. On this clonotype itself: Its antigen is currently unknown.

In germline, CDR1 is SGDLS, CDR2 YYNGEE. CDR3 length: 13 residues. The V gene lost 2 bases and the J gene lost 3 bases, with 9 bases spanning the gap. The receptor was isolated from a man aged 45-60 years who received an inactivated influenza vaccine. Sequencing used PBMCs from blood, obtained 5 days after vaccination. The rearrangement links TRBV9 to TRBJ2-7, with TRBD1 as a possible D gene (6 bases). In nucleotides, the CDR3 is TGTGCCAGCAGCGTGGAGACAGGCTACGAGCAGTACTTC. Translating it yields CASSVETGYEQYF.